This entry concerns a single T cell receptor (beta chain). This specimen belongs to a study of shared clonotypes between healthy human individuals. Method: immunoSEQ multiplex PCR; TCRdb's copy keeps in-frame clones and lacks some. The sample has 950,000 to 1,300,000 clones, approximately 70% seen once; the top ten hold roughly 1.5%. The germline V and J ends were trimmed by 5 bases and 4 bases, with 17 bases remaining between them. The germline gives CDR1 MNHEY, CDR2 SVGAGI. The CDR3 loop spans 15 amino acids. The clonotype comes from a young man in good health. This sequence joins TRBV6-5 and TRBJ1-2, with D possibly TRBD1 on 5 matching bases. Specimen: memory CD4+ T cells sorted from blood. Subset defined: CD45RA-negative fraction. The CDR3 nucleotides read TGTGCCAGCAGTCCTCGACGGGGTGGGGGCTATGGCTACACCTTC. This translates into CASSPRRGGGYGYTF.